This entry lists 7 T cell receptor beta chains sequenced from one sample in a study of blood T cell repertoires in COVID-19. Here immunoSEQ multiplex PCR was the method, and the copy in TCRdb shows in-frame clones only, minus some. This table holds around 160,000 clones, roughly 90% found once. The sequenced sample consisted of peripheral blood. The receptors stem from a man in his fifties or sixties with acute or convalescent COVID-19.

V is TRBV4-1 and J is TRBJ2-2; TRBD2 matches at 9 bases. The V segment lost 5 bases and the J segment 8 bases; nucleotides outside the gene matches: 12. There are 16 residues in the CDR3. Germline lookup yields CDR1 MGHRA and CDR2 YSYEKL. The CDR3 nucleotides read TGCGCCAGCAGCGTCGGATTAGCGGGAGTCAAGGGGGAGCTGTTTTTT. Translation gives CASSVGLAGVKGELFF.

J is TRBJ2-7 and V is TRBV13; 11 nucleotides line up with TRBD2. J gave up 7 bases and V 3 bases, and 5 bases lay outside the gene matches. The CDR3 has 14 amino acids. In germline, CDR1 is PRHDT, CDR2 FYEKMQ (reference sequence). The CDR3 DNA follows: TGTGCCAGCAGCTTCACTAGCGGGGGCGCAGAGCAGTACTTC. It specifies CASSFTSGGAEQYF.

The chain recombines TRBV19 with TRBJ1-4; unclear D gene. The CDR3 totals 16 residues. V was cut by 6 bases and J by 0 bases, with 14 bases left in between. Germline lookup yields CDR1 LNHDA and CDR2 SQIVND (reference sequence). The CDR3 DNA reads TGTGCCAGTAGCCCACAAGCCCAGGCAACTAATGAAAAACTGTTTTTT. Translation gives CASSPQAQATNEKLFF.

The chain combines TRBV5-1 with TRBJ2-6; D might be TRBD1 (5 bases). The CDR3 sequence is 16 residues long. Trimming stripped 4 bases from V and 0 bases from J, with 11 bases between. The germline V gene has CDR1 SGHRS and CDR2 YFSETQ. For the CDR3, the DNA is TGCGCCAGCAGCCCGACAGCTAACTCTGGGGCCAACGTCCTGACTTTC. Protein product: CASSPTANSGANVLTF.

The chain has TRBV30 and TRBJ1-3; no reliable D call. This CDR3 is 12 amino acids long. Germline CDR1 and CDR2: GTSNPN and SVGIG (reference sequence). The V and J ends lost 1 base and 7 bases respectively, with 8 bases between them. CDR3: CAWSALQNTIYF. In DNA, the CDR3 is TGTGCCTGGAGTGCCCTCCAGAACACCATATATTTT. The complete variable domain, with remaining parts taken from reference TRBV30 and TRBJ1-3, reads SQTIHQWPATLVQPVGSPLSLECTVEGTSNPNLYWYRQAAGRGLQLLFYSVGIGQISSEVPQNLSASRPQDRQFILSSKKLLLSDSGFYLCAWSALQNTIYFGEGSWLTVV.

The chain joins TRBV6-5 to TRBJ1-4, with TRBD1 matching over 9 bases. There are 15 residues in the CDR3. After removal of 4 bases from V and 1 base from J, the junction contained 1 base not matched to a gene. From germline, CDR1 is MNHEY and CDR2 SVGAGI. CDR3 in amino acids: CASSLDRGTNEKLFF. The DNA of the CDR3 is TGTGCCAGCAGTTTGGACAGGGGAACTAATGAAAAACTGTTTTTT.

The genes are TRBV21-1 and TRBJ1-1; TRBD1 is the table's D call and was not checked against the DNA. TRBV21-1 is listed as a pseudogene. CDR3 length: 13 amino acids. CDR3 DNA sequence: TGTGCCAGCGGCCGACAGGAATACACTGAAGCTTTCTTT. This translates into CASGRQEYTEAFF.